This TCR beta chain emerged from a study of T-cell memory formation after mild COVID-19. Across the study: Most TCR clusters belonged to a single donor.

This CDR3 spans 15 amino acids. The germline gives CDR1 SEHNR, CDR2 FQNEAQ (reference sequence). V gave up 5 bases and J gave up 2 bases, with 15 bases separating them. Constant-segment primers served in 5'RACE that generated TCR alpha and TCR beta cDNA libraries bearing sample barcodes and UMIs. TCRdb re-analysed the 5' RACE reads in MiXCR, keeping a single row per CDR3 protein. The table includes about 340,000 distinct CDR3 sequences, roughly 20% detected once. Whole-study findings and limits: Clones that contracted from day 15 to 85 had balanced CD4/CD8; later expanders were CD4+ biased. In pre-infection memory, a portion of responding clones appeared, which suggested that cross-reactive memory joined.

With respect to this clonotype: Antigen unknown.

The sequenced sample was PBMCs or a T cell subset sorted from them (not recorded which). The TCR was taken from an adult woman who had mild COVID-19 (a few samples of this study predate the infection). Cell type and time point are not known. This chain connects TRBV7-9 to TRBJ1-2, with unresolved D. DNA of the CDR3: TGTGCCAGCAGCCCTCCCAACACAAGGAACTATGGCTACACCTTC. Protein product: CASSPPNTRNYGYTF.